This passage covers 25 T cell receptor beta chains from one sample sequenced in a study of shared clonotypes between healthy human individuals. Measured with immunoSEQ multiplex PCR; TCRdb has only the in-frame clones, and not every one. Of millions of clones in the sample, 85% to 95% were seen once. Sequencing was performed on naive CD4+ T cells sorted from blood. Subset reported: CD45RA+ positively selected. The source of these receptors is a man aged 18 to 29 in good health.

CDR3 region: CAWSVRGGGAGELFF. In DNA form, the CDR3 reads TGTGCCTGGAGTGTACGAGGGGGGGGCGCCGGGGAGCTGTTTTTT. The chain joins TRBV30 to TRBJ2-2, with D tentatively TRBD2 (7 bases). V lost 0 bases, J lost 6 bases, and 14 bases lay in between. The CDR3 has 15 residues. Germline values: CDR1 GTSNPN, CDR2 SVGIG (reference sequence).

The chain couples TRBV5-1 to TRBJ2-2; D is tentatively TRBD1 or TRBD2 (5 bases each). Germline CDR1 SGHRS, CDR2 YFSETQ. The V and J ends lost 4 bases and 6 bases respectively, with 13 bases between them. CDR3 length: 14 amino acids. In nucleotides, the CDR3 is TGCGCCAGCAGCCGGGACGGCCAGTCCGGGGAGCTGTTTTTT. This encodes CASSRDGQSGELFF. Drawing the rest from reference TRBV5-1 and TRBJ2-2, the complete variable domain is KAGVTQTPRYLIKTRGQQVTLSCSPISGHRSVSWYQQTPGQGLQFLFEYFSETQRNKGNFPGRFSGRQFSNSRSEMNVSTLELGDSALYLCASSRDGQSGELFFGEGSRLTVL.

The chain uses TRBV29-1 and TRBJ2-1; possible D gene TRBD2, 6 bases. The CDR3 totals 18 residues. Deletions cut 4 bases from V and 0 bases from J, with 22 bases between. The V gene's germline CDR1 is SQVTM and CDR2 ANQGSEA. CDR3 sequence reads: CSVGELWGVSSSYNEQFF. The CDR3 DNA follows: TGCAGCGTTGGGGAACTCTGGGGGGTCTCTAGCTCCTACAATGAGCAGTTCTTC.

Points on this clone: Relative to the germline gene, one junction end is altered; a read error may explain this. The chain couples TRBV7-7 to TRBJ2-2; TRBD1 is a possible D gene (6 bases). The CDR3 spans 15 residues. Per germline, CDR1 SSHAT and CDR2 FNYEAQ (reference sequence). In nucleotides, the CDR3 is TGTGCTAGCAGCCTTTTGACAGGAAACACCGGGGAGCTGTTTTTT. Translated, it gives CASSLLTGNTGELFF.

The V and J genes are TRBV5-6 and TRBJ2-7, with D perhaps being TRBD1 or TRBD2 (5 bases each). Germline CDR1 reads SGHDT; CDR2 reads YYEEEE. V was shortened by 0 bases and J by 5 bases, with 15 bases between the two germline ends. The CDR3 runs to 15 residues. CDR3 DNA: TGTGCCAGCAGCTTGGATACCGGATTGGGGGACGAGCAGTACTTC. Translation gives CASSLDTGLGDEQYF.

The V and J genes are TRBV27 and TRBJ2-1; D is perhaps TRBD1 (6 bases). The CDR3 is 11 residues long. Germline V gives CDR1 MNHEY, CDR2 SMNVEV (reference sequence). V shed 5 bases and J shed 12 bases, with 11 bases lying between them. The CDR3 loop is CASSTAGVQFF. CDR3 DNA: TGTGCCAGCAGTACAGCAGGGGTGCAGTTCTTC.

The chain employs TRBV5-1 and TRBJ2-1, with 7 bases fitting TRBD2. Germline loops: CDR1 SGHRS, CDR2 YFSETQ. Trimming cost V 0 bases and J 5 bases; bases outside gene matches: 5. The CDR3 spans 15 residues. The CDR3, as DNA: TGCGCCAGCAGCTTGGGGTGGGAGGGGAACAATGAGCAGTTCTTC. It yields the protein CASSLGWEGNNEQFF.

This rearrangement joins TRBV5-4 to TRBJ1-3; TRBD1 is a possible D gene (5 bases). The germline V gene encodes CDR1 SGHNT and CDR2 YYREEE (reference sequence). The CDR3 has 17 residues. V was trimmed by 0 bases and J by 0 bases, leaving 13 bases between them. DNA for the CDR3: TGTGCCAGCAGCTTGGGGCCACGGGGGTACTCTGGAAACACCATATATTTT. Amino acid sequence: CASSLGPRGYSGNTIYF.

V is TRBV29-1 and J is TRBJ1-2, with D possibly matching TRBD1 (5 bases). This CDR3 has 13 residues. Germline V lookup: CDR1 SQVTM, CDR2 ANQGSEA. Trimming took off 4 bases at V and 4 bases at J, with 13 bases between the two ends. CDR3 sequence: CSVALQGFYGYTF. The CDR3 region has the DNA TGCAGCGTTGCTCTCCAGGGCTTCTATGGCTACACCTTC.

The sample holds one count of this clone. This chain joins TRBV11-2 and TRBJ1-1; D gene ambiguous. V lost 4 bases and J lost 4, with 10 bases in between. Germline V gene sequence: CDR1 SGHAT, CDR2 FQNNGV. This CDR3 spans 13 amino acids. The CDR3 region has the DNA TGTGCCAGCAGCTCAACGACGGGCACTGAAGCTTTCTTT. Protein: CASSSTTGTEAFF.

The J gene is TRBJ2-1, the V gene TRBV30; 10 nucleotides align to TRBD2. The CDR3 has 16 residues. Germline V gives CDR1 GTSNPN, CDR2 SVGIG (reference sequence). V was pared by 2 bases and J by 7 bases, with 11 bases of the junction left unmatched. The CDR3 region is CAWSLSGTSVGNEQFF. CDR3 coding DNA: TGTGCCTGGAGTCTATCCGGGACTAGCGTGGGAAATGAGCAGTTCTTC.

Remarks on this clone: The conserved phenylalanine or tryptophan is not found at the CDR3 terminus, so this likely reflects a read error. Because the CDR3's place on the DNA is in doubt, the DNA is left out and the CDR3 is given as listed by TCRdb. The chain links TRBV21-1 to TRBJ2-3. TRBV21-1 is a recognized pseudogene. The CDR3 is made up of 10 amino acids, end residues included. CDR3 amino acids: CASTRAPFRL.

The V call is TRBV7-2, the J call TRBJ2-1; possibly TRBD2 for D (5 bases). The CDR3 runs to 15 residues. The V gene's germline CDR1 is SGHTA and CDR2 FQGNSA. V was trimmed by 8 bases and J by 10 bases, leaving 24 bases between them. In DNA, the CDR3 is TGTGCCAGCGCCGGGGAAATTGGTGTGGTGACAGAGCAGTTCTTC. This sequence encodes CASAGEIGVVTEQFF.

The rearrangement links TRBV2 to TRBJ2-3, with D unresolved. V was cut by 4 bases and J by 2 bases, with 4 bases left in between. Germline V gives CDR1 SNHLY, CDR2 FYNNEI. CDR3 length: 12 residues. CDR3 in DNA: TGTGCCAGCAGTGGCGCCACAGATACGCAGTATTTT. Translated, it gives CASSGATDTQYF.

This clone was counted once. The chain carries TRBV30 and TRBJ1-2; TRBD1 matches 9 bases. From germline, CDR1 is GTSNPN and CDR2 SVGIG (reference sequence). The CDR3 loop spans 13 amino acids. V dropped 2 bases and J dropped 6; count of bases not matched to a gene: 4. The CDR3 loop is CAWSPDRGNGYTF. DNA of the CDR3: TGTGCCTGGAGTCCAGACAGGGGGAATGGCTACACCTTC. Based on the CDR3 plus reference TRBV30 and TRBJ1-2, the full variable domain is SQTIHQWPATLVQPVGSPLSLECTVEGTSNPNLYWYRQAAGRGLQLLFYSVGIGQISSEVPQNLSASRPQDRQFILSSKKLLLSDSGFYLCAWSPDRGNGYTFGSGTRLTVV.

The chain joins TRBV6-5 to TRBJ2-7, with 10 bases identical to TRBD2. V shed 5 bases and J 1 base; nucleotides not matched to a gene: 2. CDR3 length equals 14 residues. The V gene's germline CDR1 is MNHEY and CDR2 SVGAGI. CDR3 amino acids: CASSELAGSYEQYF. The CDR3 DNA sequence: TGTGCCAGCAGTGAACTAGCGGGGTCCTACGAGCAGTACTTC.

The rearrangement links TRBV6-1 to TRBJ1-6, with TRBD1 as a possible D gene (5 bases). Trimming took 5 bases from V and 7 from J, leaving 12 bases between them. The V gene's germline CDR1 is MNHNS and CDR2 SASEGT. The CDR3 has 14 amino acids. The CDR3 spells CASSPWGSNSPLHF. The CDR3 nucleotides read TGTGCCAGCAGTCCGTGGGGGTCCAATTCACCCCTCCACTTT.

Of note for this clone: Other nucleotide sequences from this sample produce the same CDR3. The CDR3 DNA reads as TGTGCCAGTAGTATGGGGTCCGAGCAGTACTTC. Protein product: CASSMGSEQYF. The chain employs TRBV19 and TRBJ2-7; unclear D gene. The CDR3 spans 11 residues. Per germline, CDR1 LNHDA and CDR2 SQIVND (reference sequence). V lost 3 bases to trimming and J lost 6 bases, with 6 bases between them.

This sequence joins TRBV7-2 and TRBJ2-7; D not resolved. The V end was cut by 5 bases, the J end by 3 bases, with 5 bases between. CDR3 length: 11 amino acids. Germline V CDR1 and CDR2: SGHTA, FQGNSA. The CDR3 sequence is CASSIGYEQYF. The CDR3 nucleotides read TGTGCCAGCAGCATCGGCTACGAGCAGTACTTC.

The genes are TRBV6-5 and TRBJ1-5; TRBD1 is a possible D gene (6 bases). The CDR3 is 14 residues long. Trimming stripped 5 bases from V and 6 bases from J, with 14 bases between. Germline V gene lookup returns CDR1 MNHEY and CDR2 SVGAGI. The CDR3 DNA follows: TGTGCCAGCAGTGGTGAGGGGGGGGGTCAGCCCCAGCATTTT. It translates to CASSGEGGGQPQHF.

The chain employs TRBV7-9 and TRBJ2-3, with 8 bases that match TRBD1. The CDR3 is 14 amino acids. Trimming at V came to 3 bases and at J to 4 bases, leaving 3 bases not matched to a gene. Germline CDR1 is SEHNR and CDR2 is FQNEAQ (reference sequence). This chain's CDR3 is CASSLTGDPDTQYF. The CDR3 DNA reads as TGTGCCAGCAGCTTGACAGGGGACCCAGATACGCAGTATTTT.

This sequence joins TRBV19 and TRBJ2-4; 7 bases are a match to TRBD2. The V gene's germline CDR1 is LNHDA and CDR2 SQIVND (reference sequence). The V gene end was trimmed by 1 base and the J gene end by 7 bases; junction bases not matched to a gene: 10. This CDR3 region has 16 residues. The CDR3 sequence is CASSIVFSGLPNIQYF. The CDR3 nucleotides are TGTGCCAGTAGTATAGTCTTTAGCGGGCTACCGAACATTCAGTACTTC.

The chain carries TRBV5-1 and TRBJ2-3, with 7 bases aligning to TRBD2. The CDR3 runs to 16 residues. With 0 bases clipped from V and 0 bases from J, the junction kept 4 bases outside the gene matches. The germline CDR1 and CDR2 sequences are SGHRS and YFSETQ. The CDR3 here is CASSLDGRRSTDTQYF. In DNA, the CDR3 is TGCGCCAGCAGCTTGGACGGGAGGAGAAGCACAGATACGCAGTATTTT.

The V call is TRBV4-1, the J call TRBJ2-5, with a possible D match to TRBD2 (5 bases). In germline, CDR1 is MGHRA, CDR2 YSYEKL. Trimming took off 4 bases at V and 2 bases at J, with 17 bases between the two ends. This CDR3 is 16 amino acids long. In nucleotides, the CDR3 is TGCGCCAGCAGCCGAAATAACCCCGAGGGACAAGAGACCCAGTACTTC. Translated: CASSRNNPEGQETQYF.

The chain links TRBV19 to TRBJ2-2; TRBD1 matches 9 bases. The ends lost 3 bases at V and 2 bases at J; junction bases unmatched: 1. There are 15 residues in the CDR3. CDR1 is LNHDA, CDR2 SQIVND, per germline (reference sequence). The CDR3 DNA follows: TGTGCCAGTAGTATGGGACAGGGTAACACCGGGGAGCTGTTTTTT. This encodes CASSMGQGNTGELFF.